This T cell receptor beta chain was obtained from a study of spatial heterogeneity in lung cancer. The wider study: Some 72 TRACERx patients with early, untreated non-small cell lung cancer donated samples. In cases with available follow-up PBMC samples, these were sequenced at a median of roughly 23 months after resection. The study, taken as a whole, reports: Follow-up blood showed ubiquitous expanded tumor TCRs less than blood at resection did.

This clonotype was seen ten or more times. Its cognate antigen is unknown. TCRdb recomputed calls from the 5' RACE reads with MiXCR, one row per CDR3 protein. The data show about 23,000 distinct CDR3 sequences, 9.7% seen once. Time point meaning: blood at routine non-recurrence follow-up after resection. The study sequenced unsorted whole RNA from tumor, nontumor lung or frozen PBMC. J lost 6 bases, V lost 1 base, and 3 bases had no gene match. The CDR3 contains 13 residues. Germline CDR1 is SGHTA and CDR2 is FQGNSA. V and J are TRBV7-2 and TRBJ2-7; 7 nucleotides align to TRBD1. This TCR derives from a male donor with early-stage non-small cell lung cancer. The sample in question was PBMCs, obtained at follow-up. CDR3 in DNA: TGTGCCAGCAGCTTAGAGTACAGGGGCGAGCAGTACTTC. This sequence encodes CASSLEYRGEQYF.